The 27 T cell receptor beta chains presented below share a single source sample, sequenced in a study of blood T cell repertoires in COVID-19. Produced via immunoSEQ multiplex PCR; TCRdb's table is partial and in-frame only. The data hold about 240,000 clones, with 75% to 90% observed a single time. The specimen sequenced was PBMCs or T cells enriched from blood (not recorded which). The receptor source for this set is a woman in her thirties who had recovered from COVID-19.

The chain uses TRBV7-8 and TRBJ2-2, with TRBD1 matching over 7 bases. The CDR3 sequence is 17 residues long. Germline V lookup: CDR1 SGHVS, CDR2 FQNEAQ. The V segment lost 2 bases and the J segment 0 bases; nucleotides outside the gene matches: 6. In nucleotides, the CDR3 is TGTGCCAGCAGCTTACTACGGACAGGAGCGAACACCGGGGAGCTGTTTTTT. Residues: CASSLLRTGANTGELFF. The full variable domain, in which reference TRBV7-8 and TRBJ2-2 provide the parts outside the CDR3, is GAGVSQSPRYKVAKRGQDVALRCDPISGHVSLFWYQQALGQGPEFLTYFQNEAQLDKSGLPSDRFFAERPEGSVSTLKIQRTQQEDSAVYLCASSLLRTGANTGELFFGEGSRLTVL.

This rearrangement joins TRBV6-5 to TRBJ2-7; 8 bases are a match to TRBD1. This CDR3 spans 15 amino acids. The V segment lost 0 bases and the J segment 7 bases; nucleotides outside the gene matches: 8. CDR1 is MNHEY, CDR2 SVGAGI, per germline. The CDR3 coding sequence is TGTGCCAGCAGTTACTCCCCGGACAGGGTTGAGGAGCAGTACTTC. This codes for CASSYSPDRVEEQYF.

V gene TRBV4-3 combines with J gene TRBJ1-5, with D maybe TRBD1 (6 bases). Germline-derived CDR1 and CDR2 are LGHNA and YSLEER. The CDR3 runs 15 residues. Trimming took off 0 bases at V and 7 bases at J, with 13 bases between the two ends. CDR3 loop: CASSQDRGRGQPQHF. CDR3 coding DNA: TGCGCCAGCAGCCAAGACAGGGGACGGGGACAGCCCCAGCATTTT.

The chain is built from TRBV30 and TRBJ2-5; D is possibly TRBD2 (5 bases). This CDR3 has 14 amino acids. V was cut by 5 bases and J by 2 bases, with 15 bases left in between. Per germline, CDR1 GTSNPN and CDR2 SVGIG (reference sequence). CDR3 coding DNA: TGTGCCTGGCAACGGGGTCCTGGGCAAGAGACCCAGTACTTC. Residues: CAWQRGPGQETQYF.

This rearrangement joins TRBV19 to TRBJ1-3, with TRBD1 as a possible D gene (6 bases). Deletions cut 7 bases from V and 0 bases from J, with 10 bases between. CDR1 is LNHDA, CDR2 SQIVND, per germline (reference sequence). This CDR3 is built from 14 residues. For the CDR3, the DNA is TGTGCCAGTAAGGACAGTTTCTCTGGAAACACCATATATTTT. Its protein is CASKDSFSGNTIYF.

CDR3 loop: CASSLLGTGSSPEAFF. Here the CDR3 DNA reads TGTGCCAGCAGCTTACTAGGCACAGGGTCTTCCCCTGAAGCTTTCTTT. The rearrangement joins TRBV7-2 to TRBJ1-1; D is perhaps TRBD1 (6 bases). The CDR3 is 16 amino acids. Trimming removed 2 bases at V and 6 bases at J, with 19 bases between. Germline CDR1 SGHTA, CDR2 FQGNSA.

The chain carries TRBV11-2 and TRBJ1-3; no clear D gene. The V end lost 7 bases, the J end lost 2 bases, and 15 bases lay between the germline ends. The CDR3 runs to 15 residues. Germline V CDR1 and CDR2: SGHAT, FQNNGV. CDR3 coding DNA: TGTGCCAGCACCCTGGCGCCGGGGACTGGAAACACCATATATTTT. Translation gives CASTLAPGTGNTIYF. Variable domain in full (rest from reference TRBV11-2 and TRBJ1-3): EAGVAQSPRYKIIEKRQSVAFWCNPISGHATLYWYQQILGQGPKLLIQFQNNGVVDDSQLPKDRFSAERLKGVDSTLKIQPAKLEDSAVYLCASTLAPGTGNTIYFGEGSWLTVV.

This rearrangement joins TRBV9 to TRBJ1-2; D ambiguous. Deletions cut 3 bases from V and 5 bases from J, with 20 bases between. Germline V CDR1 and CDR2: SGDLS, YYNGEE. The CDR3 is made up of 16 amino acids. The DNA of the CDR3 is TGTGCCAGCAGCGCGGTTTCAGACGACCCGGGGTATGGCTACACCTTC. Its protein product is CASSAVSDDPGYGYTF.

The rearrangement uses TRBV28 and TRBJ2-6; no clear D. Germline values: CDR1 MDHEN, CDR2 SYDVKM. This CDR3 has 14 residues. Trimming stripped 3 bases from V and 2 bases from J, with 5 bases between. In DNA form, the CDR3 reads TGTGCCAGCAGTTTCACGGCTGGGGCCAACGTCCTGACTTTC. Translating it yields CASSFTAGANVLTF.

The CDR3 spells CASSLDGSTEAFF. CDR3 DNA: TGTGCCAGCAGCTTAGATGGGAGCACTGAAGCTTTCTTT. The chain couples TRBV11-3 to TRBJ1-1; D is unresolved. The V and J ends lost 0 bases and 4 bases respectively, with 6 bases between them. CDR1 and CDR2 from the germline V gene are SGHNT and YENEEA. There are 13 residues in the CDR3.

This rearrangement joins TRBV9 to TRBJ2-2; TRBD2 matches at 9 bases. V dropped 0 bases and J dropped 7; count of bases not matched to a gene: 19. CDR1 SGDLS and CDR2 YYNGEE come from the germline V gene. The CDR3 covers 20 residues. DNA of the CDR3: TGTGCCAGCAGCGTAGAAGTTCCTGTCTGGCGGGAGGGCCAAAACGGGGAGCTGTTTTTT. This encodes CASSVEVPVWREGQNGELFF.

This sequence joins TRBV9 and TRBJ2-3; 9 nucleotides match TRBD1. Germline V gene data show CDR1 as SGDLS and CDR2 as YYNGEE. The V gene end was trimmed by 0 bases and the J gene end by 2 bases; junction bases not matched to a gene: 4. The CDR3 extends over 16 amino acids. The CDR3 DNA reads TGTGCCAGCAGCGTAGTCGGGACAGGGCCCACAGATACGCAGTATTTT. Translation: CASSVVGTGPTDTQYF.

The V call is TRBV30, the J call TRBJ1-6; D might be TRBD1 (5 bases). Trimming removed 0 bases at V and 18 bases at J, with 21 bases between. The CDR3 is 14 amino acids. The germline gives CDR1 GTSNPN, CDR2 SVGIG (reference sequence). DNA of the CDR3: TGTGCCTGGAGTGTATCGGGTGGGGTGCAGGGTCCCCACTTT. Translation gives CAWSVSGGVQGPHF.

This clone was picked up one time. The sample carries other DNA sequences with the same CDR3. The genes are TRBV6-5 and TRBJ2-7; 7 nucleotides agree with TRBD1. The V and J ends lost 6 bases and 5 bases, in that order; junction bases with no gene match: 4. Germline V gene data show CDR1 as MNHEY and CDR2 as SVGAGI. This CDR3 region has 12 residues. CDR3 loop: CASSRTGDEQYF. CDR3 coding DNA: TGTGCCAGCAGCCGCACAGGGGACGAGCAGTACTTC.

The chain has TRBV19 and TRBJ1-4; D uncertain. The germline V gene encodes CDR1 LNHDA and CDR2 SQIVND (reference sequence). This CDR3 has 13 residues. V was pared by 10 bases and J by 3 bases, with 12 bases between. The CDR3 loop reads CATTPVANEKLFF. In nucleotides, the CDR3 is TGTGCCACAACTCCGGTTGCTAATGAAAAACTGTTTTTT. Combining the CDR3 with reference TRBV19 and TRBJ1-4 gives the whole variable domain DGGITQSPKYLFRKEGQNVTLSCEQNLNHDAMYWYRQDPGQGLRLIYYSQIVNDFQKGDIAEGYSVSREKKESFPLTVTSAQKNPTAFYLCATTPVANEKLFFGSGTQLSVL.

This chain links TRBV28 with TRBJ1-2, with D possibly being TRBD1 (6 bases). Per germline, CDR1 MDHEN and CDR2 SYDVKM. Trimming took 11 bases from V and 4 from J, leaving 23 bases between them. The CDR3 loop spans 15 amino acids. The CDR3 DNA is TGTGCCGCTTTCGCCGGGGGGGGGCACGGCTATGGCTACACCTTC. It translates to CAAFAGGGHGYGYTF.

This rearrangement joins TRBV24-1 to TRBJ1-4; no clear D gene. The germline V gene has CDR1 KGHDR and CDR2 SFDVKD. The CDR3 extends over 15 amino acids. V was pared by 1 base and J by 8 bases, with 13 bases between. The CDR3 DNA sequence: TGTGCCACCAGTGATTTTAAGGACGGAGGGGAAAAACTGTTTTTT. Translation: CATSDFKDGGEKLFF.

CDR3 sequence reads: CASSPDRVGYTF. The CDR3 DNA sequence: TGTGCCAGCAGCCCCGACAGGGTCGGCTACACCTTC. The chain employs TRBV7-2 and TRBJ1-2; TRBD1 matches 7 bases. V lost 5 bases to trimming and J lost 8 bases; unmatched junction nucleotides: 5. CDR3 length: 12 amino acids. Per the germline V gene, CDR1 is SGHTA and CDR2 is FQGNSA.

The chain joins TRBV5-5 to TRBJ2-2; the match to TRBD1 covers 8 bases. The germline V gene has CDR1 SGHKS and CDR2 YYEKEE (reference sequence). V trimming: 1 base; J trimming: 4 bases; junction bases outside the gene matches: 6. There are 16 residues in the CDR3. CDR3 sequence: CASSLTGQGGTGELFF. CDR3 sequence (DNA): TGTGCCAGCAGCTTGACCGGACAGGGTGGCACCGGGGAGCTGTTTTTT.

Comments on this clone: The junction departs from the called germline gene at one end, perhaps through a read error. CDR3 protein: CASSLGTVYGYTF. In DNA form, the CDR3 reads TGTGCCAGCAGTTTAGGGACAGTCTATGGCTACACCTTC. This chain links TRBV11-2 with TRBJ1-2; 7 bases fit TRBD1. The CDR3 runs to 13 residues. Per the germline V gene, CDR1 is SGHAT and CDR2 is FQNNGV. The full variable domain, with the rest looked up from reference TRBV11-2 and TRBJ1-2, is EAGVAQSPRYKIIEKRQSVAFWCNPISGHATLYWYQQILGQGPKLLIQFQNNGVVDDSQLPKDRFSAERLKGVDSTLKIQPAKLEDSAVYLCASSLGTVYGYTFGSGTRLTVV.

V usage is TRBV19 and J usage is TRBJ1-5; 10 nucleotides line up with TRBD1. Germline V lookup: CDR1 LNHDA, CDR2 SQIVND (reference sequence). This CDR3 is 15 amino acids long. V gave up 7 bases and J gave up 6 bases; unmatched junction bases: 9. CDR3 coding DNA: TGTGCCAGTACCCCGGACAGGGGGGCCCGTCAGCCCCAGCATTTT. It codes for CASTPDRGARQPQHF. Combining the CDR3 with reference TRBV19 and TRBJ1-5 gives the whole variable domain DGGITQSPKYLFRKEGQNVTLSCEQNLNHDAMYWYRQDPGQGLRLIYYSQIVNDFQKGDIAEGYSVSREKKESFPLTVTSAQKNPTAFYLCASTPDRGARQPQHFGDGTRLSIL.

The chain is built from TRBV12-3 or TRBV12-4 and TRBJ2-1, with 10 bases matching TRBD2. This CDR3 comprises 12 residues. After removal of 10 bases from V and 8 bases from J, the junction contained 5 bases not matched to a gene. CDR3 sequence: CATSSGSYEQFF. The DNA of the CDR3 is TGTGCCACATCTAGCGGGAGTTATGAGCAGTTCTTC.

This clone has a handful of counts. The chain carries TRBV19 and TRBJ2-1, with 9 bases aligning to TRBD1. The CDR3 has 15 amino acids. V dropped 5 bases and J dropped 2; count of bases not matched to a gene: 4. Germline CDR1 reads LNHDA; CDR2 reads SQIVND (reference sequence). DNA of the CDR3: TGTGCCAGTAGTTCCGGGGACAGGGCCTACAATGAGCAGTTCTTC. It yields the protein CASSSGDRAYNEQFF.

The chain is built from TRBV18 and TRBJ2-1; 8 nucleotides line up with TRBD1. The CDR3 has 15 amino acids. V lost 4 bases and J lost 9; bases outside the gene matches: 11. From germline, CDR1 is KGHSH and CDR2 LQKENI. CDR3 region: CASSLAGTGHGEQFF. CDR3 coding DNA: TGTGCCAGCTCACTGGCCGGGACAGGTCACGGTGAGCAGTTCTTC.

J is TRBJ1-5 and V is TRBV7-8; 7 bases are shared with TRBD1. Germline trimming cut 5 bases from V and 1 base from J; bases unmatched to any gene: 14. This CDR3 comprises 18 residues. Germline V gives CDR1 SGHVS, CDR2 FQNEAQ. Here the CDR3 DNA reads TGTGCCAGCAGCCCCCGGGGGAGACAGGGAAGGAGCAATCAGCCCCAGCATTTT. Protein sequence: CASSPRGRQGRSNQPQHF.

The J gene is TRBJ1-5, the V gene TRBV9; perhaps TRBD1 as D (5 bases). Per the germline V gene, CDR1 is SGDLS and CDR2 is YYNGEE. The CDR3 extends over 15 amino acids. With 1 base removed from V and 1 base from J, the gap between germline ends came to 9 bases. DNA for the CDR3: TGTGCCAGCAGCGTACGGGGGGGGAGCAATCAGCCCCAGCATTTT. Translated: CASSVRGGSNQPQHF.

The rearrangement uses TRBV7-2 and TRBJ2-3; 14 bases match TRBD2. This CDR3 is 19 amino acids long. In germline, CDR1 is SGHTA, CDR2 FQGNSA. The J segment lost 1 base and the V segment lost 1 base, leaving 7 bases of the junction unmatched. In DNA, the CDR3 is TGTGCCAGCAGCTTAGTTTGGGGGACTAGCGGGGGAGGCACAGATACGCAGTATTTT. This encodes CASSLVWGTSGGGTDTQYF.